The TCR beta chain under discussion was sequenced for a study of CD8 T cells in Susac syndrome. The study sequenced TCR beta in blood CD8+ and CD4+ T cells. Germline V lookup: CDR1 LGHNA, CDR2 YSLEER. The CDR3 is 16 residues long. Trimming removed 1 base at V and 2 bases at J, with 13 bases between. Only one count was recorded for this clonotype. A quantity of about 0.5 to 1 ug RNA underwent reverse transcription using random hexamers. The authors amplified TCR beta CDR3 across 54 Vbeta and 13 Jbeta using immunoSEQ multiplex PCR. TCRdb used MiXCR to reprocess the immunoSEQ multiplex PCR reads, holding one entry per CDR3 protein. This repertoire shows roughly 160,000 distinct CDR3 sequences, about 93% found once; its top ten account for roughly 0.15%.

The rearrangement links TRBV4-3 to TRBJ2-3; D is uncertain. The sequence derives from a human donor in good health. The sequencing sample was made of CD4+ T cells from PBMCs. The CDR3 sequence: CASSQVNTAPTDTQYF. The CDR3 nucleotides read TGCGCCAGCAGCCAAGTTAATACAGCCCCCACAGATACGCAGTATTTT.